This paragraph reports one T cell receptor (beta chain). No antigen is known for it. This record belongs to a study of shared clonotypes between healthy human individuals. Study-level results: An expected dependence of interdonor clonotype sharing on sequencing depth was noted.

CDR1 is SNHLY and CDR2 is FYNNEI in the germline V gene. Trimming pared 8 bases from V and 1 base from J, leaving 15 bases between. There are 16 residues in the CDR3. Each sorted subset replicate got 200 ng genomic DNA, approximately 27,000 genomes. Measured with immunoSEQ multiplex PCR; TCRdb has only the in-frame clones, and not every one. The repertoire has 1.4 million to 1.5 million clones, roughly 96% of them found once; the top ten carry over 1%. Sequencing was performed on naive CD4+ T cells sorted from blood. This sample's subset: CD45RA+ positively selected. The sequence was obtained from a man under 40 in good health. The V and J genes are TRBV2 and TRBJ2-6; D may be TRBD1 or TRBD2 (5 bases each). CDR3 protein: CASLPMGVSGANVLTF. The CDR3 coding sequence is TGTGCCAGCCTCCCAATGGGGGTTTCTGGGGCCAACGTCCTGACTTTC.